These 32 T cell receptor beta chains share one sample of origin, sequenced in a study of regulatory T cells in long-lasting Graves disease. Time point here: newly diagnosed GD, antithyroid drugs for less than 3 months. There was RNA extracted from PBMCs, and the TCR library was made from it. Combining iRepertoire HTBI primers with Arm-PCR of CDR3 regions, the authors built TCR beta libraries. From the multiplex PCR reads, TCRdb called clonotypes with MiXCR, one entry per CDR3 protein. The table shows more than 400,000 distinct CDR3 sequences, with about 16% occurring only once. The same sample was also studied in work on T cells in Graves' hyperthyroidism and ophthalmopathy.

The input for sequencing was peripheral blood mononuclear cells (PBMCs), taken at new diagnosis, from a patient treated with antithyroid drugs. Every receptor here comes from a woman in her twenties or thirties with Graves disease.

This clonotype was recorded at least ten times. V is TRBV11-2 and J is TRBJ2-2; D tentatively reads TRBD1 or TRBD2 (5 bases each). Germline CDR1 and CDR2: SGHAT and FQNNGV. Trimming cost V 1 base and J 5 bases, with 14 bases left between them. The length of the CDR3 is 16 residues. CDR3 in amino acids: CASSLGGYEKTGELFF. The CDR3 DNA follows: TGTGCCAGCAGCTTAGGGGGGTATGAGAAGACCGGGGAGCTGTTTTTT.

The sample holds many counts of this clonotype. The chain links TRBV5-4 to TRBJ2-1; no clear D gene. The CDR3 contains 11 residues. The V end was cut by 4 bases, the J end by 9 bases, with 8 bases between. Germline V gene lookup returns CDR1 SGHNT and CDR2 YYREEE (reference sequence). CDR3 region: CASSKGPEQFF. CDR3 in DNA: TGTGCCAGCAGCAAAGGACCTGAGCAGTTCTTC.

There are a few counts of this clonotype. The chain is built from TRBV10-1 and TRBJ2-1, with D perhaps TRBD2 (5 bases). Germline V CDR1 and CDR2: WNHNN, SYGVQD (reference sequence). The V end was cut by 3 bases, the J end by 10 bases, with 7 bases between. The CDR3 loop spans 11 amino acids. CDR3 in amino acids: CASSDEGEQFF. CDR3 nucleotide sequence: TGCGCCAGCAGTGACGAGGGAGAGCAGTTCTTC.

This chain connects TRBV6-2 or TRBV6-3 to TRBJ2-3; either TRBD1 or TRBD2 may supply D (8 bases each). In germline, CDR1 is MNHEY, CDR2 SVGEGT. This CDR3 region has 16 residues. V dropped 5 bases and J dropped 2 bases, with 17 bases sitting between them. This CDR3 is CASSELAGQVTDTQYF. DNA of the CDR3: TGTGCCAGCAGTGAGTTAGCGGGACAGGTCACAGATACGCAGTATTTT.

Many counts were recorded for this clonotype. V and J are TRBV10-3 and TRBJ2-1; 8 positions match TRBD2. The germline CDR1 and CDR2 sequences are ENHRY and SYGVKD. The junction had 1 base not matched to a gene; V was cut back by 4 bases and J by 5 bases. The CDR3 extends over 13 amino acids. This CDR3 reads CAISGAGDNEQFF. CDR3 DNA: TGTGCCATCAGTGGAGCGGGAGACAATGAGCAGTTCTTC.

The chain recombines TRBV5-1 with TRBJ2-7; 11 bases are shared with TRBD2. The CDR3 sequence is 17 residues long. The V segment lost 0 bases and the J segment 1 base; nucleotides outside the gene matches: 6. Germline loops: CDR1 SGHRS, CDR2 YFSETQ. The chain's CDR3 is CASSLAGGLAVSYEQYF. The CDR3 DNA reads as TGCGCCAGCAGCTTGGCCGGGGGACTAGCGGTGTCCTACGAGCAGTACTTC.

This clonotype was seen at least ten times. This chain uses TRBV20-1 with TRBJ1-5; D is undetermined. The V and J ends lost 1 base and 4 bases respectively, with 8 bases between them. The CDR3 contains 13 residues. Germline CDR1 and CDR2: DFQATT and SNEGSKA (reference sequence). The CDR3 is CSARVEGNQPQHF. CDR3 DNA: TGCAGTGCTAGAGTGGAGGGTAATCAGCCCCAGCATTTT.

At least ten counts were recorded for this clonotype. The V and J genes are TRBV18 and TRBJ2-7; tentatively, D is TRBD2 (6 bases). The CDR3 is made up of 14 amino acids. V was cut by 2 bases and J by 0 bases, with 8 bases left in between. Germline CDR1 reads KGHSH; CDR2 reads LQKENI. The CDR3 nucleotides are TGTGCCAGCTCACCAGTGACTAGCTCCTACGAGCAGTACTTC. Its protein is CASSPVTSSYEQYF.

Turning to this clonotype: With a much larger clone just one base away, this may be a read error. V is TRBV7-9 and J is TRBJ1-3; D ambiguous. This CDR3 comprises 16 residues. Germline CDR1 reads SEHNR; CDR2 reads FQNEAQ (reference sequence). The CDR3 DNA reads TGTGCCGGCAGAAAAAAGGGCACAGTATATGGAAACACCATATATTTT. It codes for CAGRKKGTVYGNTIYF.

The chain recombines TRBV28 with TRBJ2-7, with a weak D call TRBD2 (5 bases). This CDR3 spans 14 amino acids. V gave up 6 bases and J gave up 2 bases, with 14 bases separating them. Germline V lookup: CDR1 MDHEN, CDR2 SYDVKM. The CDR3 region has the DNA TGTGCCAGCAGCACCGCTGAGGGCCCCTACGAGCAGTACTTC. Its protein product is CASSTAEGPYEQYF.

V gene TRBV6-1 combines with J gene TRBJ1-2; D ambiguous. The CDR3 is 13 residues long. The germline V gene encodes CDR1 MNHNS and CDR2 SASEGT. Trimming shortened V by 2 bases and J by 2 bases, and 6 bases separated the two germline ends. The CDR3 sequence is CASSERQNYGYTF. The CDR3 bases are TGTGCCAGCAGTGAACGGCAGAACTATGGCTACACCTTC.

Concerning this clonotype: This may be a read error: a much more frequent sequence differs by one nucleotide. The rearrangement joins TRBV11-2 to TRBJ2-4; possibly TRBD2 for D (5 bases). The DNA end favors TRBJ2-1, so the J call may be wrong. The CDR3 is made up of 15 amino acids. The V gene's germline CDR1 is SGHAT and CDR2 FQNNGV. The CDR3 is CASSSSRGLPFDQFF. The CDR3 DNA is TGTGCCAGCAGCTCCTCCCGAGGACTTCCCTTTGATCAGTTCTTC.

Ten or more counts support this clonotype. This chain links TRBV9 with TRBJ2-1; 8 positions agree with TRBD2. This CDR3 comprises 15 residues. Germline CDR1 reads SGDLS; CDR2 reads YYNGEE. Unmatched junction bases numbered 14, after V lost 7 bases and J lost 8 bases. The CDR3 sequence is CASERWGLEGDEQFF. The CDR3 DNA is TGTGCCAGCGAGCGCTGGGGACTAGAAGGCGATGAGCAGTTCTTC.

This rearrangement joins TRBV2 to TRBJ2-3, with D possibly being TRBD1 (5 bases). The CDR3 sequence is 13 residues long. CDR1 is SNHLY and CDR2 is FYNNEI in the germline V gene. The V end was cut by 6 bases, the J end by 1 base, with 8 bases between. CDR3 region: CASRLGGTDTQYF. Written as DNA, the CDR3 is TGTGCCAGCAGGCTAGGGGGCACAGATACGCAGTATTTT.

The chain employs TRBV5-1 and TRBJ2-2; tentatively, D is TRBD1 or TRBD2 (5 bases each). The CDR3 is made up of 16 amino acids. V lost 3 bases and J lost 0, with 12 bases in between. Germline V gene data show CDR1 as SGHRS and CDR2 as YFSETQ. The CDR3 DNA sequence: TGCGCCAGCAGCTGGCCGGGACCCGCGAACACCGGGGAGCTGTTTTTT. Protein: CASSWPGPANTGELFF.

On this clonotype itself: This sequence may be a read error, since a much larger clone differs from it by one base. The V call is TRBV28, the J call TRBJ2-7; D uncertain. CDR1 is MDHEN and CDR2 is SYDVKM in the germline V gene. The CDR3 is made up of 12 amino acids. V was shortened by 3 bases and J by 7 bases, with 10 bases between the two germline ends. CDR3 sequence: CASSFRRNEQYF. In nucleotides, the CDR3 is TGTGCCAGCAGTTTCCGCAGGAATGAGCAGTACTTC.

A single count supports this clonotype. A much larger clone lies one base from this, so it may be a read error. V usage is TRBV20-1 and J usage is TRBJ2-1; possibly TRBD1 for D (5 bases). Trimming took off 4 bases at V and 6 bases at J, with 19 bases between the two ends. The CDR3 length is 15 residues. Per the germline V gene, CDR1 is DFQATT and CDR2 is SNEGSKA (reference sequence). This CDR3 reads CSATKSPGNFNEQFF. The CDR3 DNA reads TGCAGTGCTACTAAGTCGCCAGGGAACTTCAATGAGCAGTTCTTC.

This clonotype appeared many times. V and J are TRBV2 and TRBJ1-5, with D hard to call. Germline CDR1 is SNHLY and CDR2 is FYNNEI. The V end was cut by 1 base, the J end by 0 bases, with 7 bases between. The CDR3 spans 15 residues. CDR3 nucleotides: TGTGCCAGCAGTGAAGAGGCGGTTAGCAATCAGCCCCAGCATTTT. Translating gives CASSEEAVSNQPQHF.

V usage is TRBV27 and J usage is TRBJ1-2; D remains unclear. The CDR3 length is 14 residues. V lost 2 bases, J lost 7 bases, and 14 bases lay in between. CDR1 is MNHEY, CDR2 SMNVEV, per germline (reference sequence). The chain's CDR3 is CASSLGLGSAGYTF. The CDR3 DNA sequence: TGTGCCAGCAGTTTAGGGTTGGGGTCGGCTGGCTACACCTTC.

This clonotype was seen a handful of times. It may be a read error: a sequence one base away is much more abundant. The rearrangement links TRBV12-3 or TRBV12-4 to TRBJ2-7; 12 bases map to TRBD2. V lost 5 bases to trimming and J lost 7 bases; unmatched junction nucleotides: 9. This CDR3 contains 15 residues. CDR3 in DNA: TGTGCCAGCAGTCCACCGACTAGCGGGAGAGGTGAGCAGTACTTC. Its translation: CASSPPTSGRGEQYF.

The chain recombines TRBV5-1 with TRBJ2-1; 7 bases agree with TRBD2. This CDR3 has 14 residues. The trim removed 4 bases at V and 7 bases at J, leaving 8 bases unmatched. Germline V gives CDR1 SGHRS, CDR2 YFSETQ. DNA of the CDR3: TGCGCCAGCAGCCCCAACGGGGGGTCAAATGAGCAGTTCTTC. Translating it yields CASSPNGGSNEQFF.

This clonotype was observed many times. The V call is TRBV28, the J call TRBJ2-1; tentative D call: TRBD1 (5 bases). The germline V and J ends were trimmed by 6 bases and 3 bases, with 6 bases remaining between them. Looked up from germline, CDR1 is MDHEN and CDR2 is SYDVKM. This CDR3 has 12 residues. The CDR3 protein is CASRTVYNEQFF. The CDR3 nucleotides are TGTGCCAGCAGGACAGTCTACAATGAGCAGTTCTTC. Full variable domain (missing parts from reference TRBV28 and TRBJ2-1): DVKVTQSSRYLVKRTGEKVFLECVQDMDHENMFWYRQDPGLGLRLIYFSYDVKMKEKGDIPEGYSVSREKKERFSLILESASTNQTSMYLCASRTVYNEQFFGPGTRLTVL.

This clonotype occurred a few times. The chain joins TRBV19 to TRBJ2-6; D is unresolved. Trimming pared 7 bases from V and 2 bases from J, leaving 6 bases between. Germline V gene lookup returns CDR1 LNHDA and CDR2 SQIVND (reference sequence). The CDR3 length is 13 residues. CDR3 residues: CASTQPGANVLTF. The CDR3 nucleotides read TGTGCCAGTACCCAGCCTGGGGCCAACGTCCTGACTTTC.

There are many counts of this clonotype. In DNA form, the CDR3 reads TGTGCCACCAGCAGAGATGTGGGGATCAATGAGCAGTTCTTC. Translated: CATSRDVGINEQFF. The rearrangement uses TRBV15 and TRBJ2-1; D remains ambiguous. Between the trimmed V and J ends, which lost 0 bases and 6 bases, there was a span of 9 bases. The CDR3 has 14 amino acids. Germline CDR1 LNHNV, CDR2 YYDKDF (reference sequence).

The table lists this clonotype with many counts. The chain recombines TRBV28 with TRBJ2-3; D ambiguous. Germline-derived CDR1 and CDR2 are MDHEN and SYDVKM. The CDR3 length is 14 residues. Trimming removed 3 bases at V and 11 bases at J, with 18 bases between. This CDR3 is CASSFFASHEEQYF. CDR3 DNA sequence: TGTGCCAGCAGTTTCTTTGCGTCACACGAGGAGCAGTATTTT. Full variable domain (remainder filled in from reference TRBV28 and TRBJ2-3): DVKVTQSSRYLVKRTGEKVFLECVQDMDHENMFWYRQDPGLGLRLIYFSYDVKMKEKGDIPEGYSVSREKKERFSLILESASTNQTSMYLCASSFFASHEEQYFGPGTRLTVL.

This clonotype was counted ten times or more. The chain employs TRBV20-1 and TRBJ2-5; D remains ambiguous. Germline loops: CDR1 DFQATT, CDR2 SNEGSKA (reference sequence). This CDR3 comprises 9 residues. Between the trimmed V and J ends, which lost 3 bases and 14 bases, there was a span of 10 bases. CDR3 loop: CSASGSSYF. Here the CDR3 DNA reads TGCAGTGCTAGCGGATCCTCCTACTTC.

This clonotype was seen many times. This chain uses TRBV18 with TRBJ2-5, with TRBD1 identical over 7 bases. CDR1 and CDR2 (germline): KGHSH, LQKENI. The CDR3 totals 14 residues. V gave up 0 bases and J gave up 6 bases; unmatched junction bases: 4. The chain's CDR3 is CASSPPDRRKTQYF. The CDR3 DNA is TGTGCCAGCTCACCACCGGACAGGAGGAAGACCCAGTACTTC.

As regards this clonotype: This may arise from a read error, as a much more abundant clone is one base away. The rearrangement joins TRBV6-2 or TRBV6-3 to TRBJ1-1; 7 bases agree with TRBD1. Germline V gene lookup returns CDR1 MNHEY and CDR2 SVGEGT. This CDR3 comprises 15 residues. This CDR3 is CASSRGRGVNTDAFF. In DNA form, the CDR3 reads TGTGCCAGCTCCCGCGGCAGGGGGGTGAACACTGACGCTTTCTTT.

This rearrangement joins TRBV28 to TRBJ2-7, with 11 bases identical to TRBD2. Germline V gene data show CDR1 as MDHEN and CDR2 as SYDVKM. This CDR3 is built from 15 residues. With V trimmed by 1 base and J by 6 bases, 5 bases remained unmatched. CDR3: CASSLFVTSGTEQYF. In nucleotides, the CDR3 is TGTGCCAGCAGTTTATTTGTGACTAGCGGGACCGAGCAGTACTTC.

This clonotype was observed many times. J is TRBJ2-7 and V is TRBV27, with unresolved D. CDR3 length: 11 amino acids. Between the trimmed V and J ends, which lost 4 bases and 5 bases, there was a span of 6 bases. Germline V gene sequence: CDR1 MNHEY, CDR2 SMNVEV (reference sequence). The CDR3 loop reads CASSSFNEQYF. CDR3 DNA sequence: TGTGCCAGCAGTTCCTTCAACGAGCAGTACTTC.

The genes are TRBV19 and TRBJ2-3; tentative D call: TRBD1 (5 bases). Germline assignment: CDR1 LNHDA and CDR2 SQIVND (reference sequence). Trimming pared 10 bases from V and 0 bases from J, leaving 11 bases between. This CDR3 comprises 13 residues. CDR3 nucleotide sequence: TGTGCCACCAGGGTTTCTAGCACAGATACGCAGTATTTT. This gives the protein CATRVSSTDTQYF.

The chain employs TRBV2 and TRBJ2-7, with 16 bases identical to TRBD2. The CDR3 loop spans 18 amino acids. Trimming took 4 bases from V and 1 from J; bases not matched to a gene: 7. Germline assignment: CDR1 SNHLY and CDR2 FYNNEI. DNA of the CDR3: TGTGCCAGCAGTGTACCGGGACTAGCGGGAGGGAAGTCCTACGAGCAGTACTTC. Its translation: CASSVPGLAGGKSYEQYF.